One sample yielded the 16 T cell receptor beta chains listed below, sequenced in a study of T cell clonality in common variable immunodeficiency. Measured with immunoSEQ multiplex PCR; TCRdb has only the in-frame clones, and not every one. The sample presents 40,000 or so clones, none singletons. Material for sequencing was peripheral blood mononuclear cells. The receptor source for this set is a person aged 18-69 years in good health.

This clone was detected ten times or more. The read finishes 3 residues shy of the CDR3 end, and the germline J gene is used to complete it. The chain carries TRBV20-1 and TRBJ2-7; weak D call: TRBD2 (6 bases). Per the germline V gene, CDR1 is DFQATT and CDR2 is SNEGSKA (reference sequence). The V end lost 0 bases, the J end lost 4 bases, and 13 bases lay between the germline ends. The CDR3 loop spans 14 amino acids. The CDR3 spells CSARDTGRGYEQYF. The DNA read from the CDR3 is TGCAGTGCTAGAGATACGGGGCGGGGATACGAG.

This clone has ten or more counts. The part of the CDR3 DNA that was read is TGTGCCAGCAGCTTAAAACAGGGTTACAATGAG. Protein sequence: CASSLKQGYNE. The entire CDR3 protein is CASSLKQGYNEQFF. V usage is TRBV5-4 and J usage is TRBJ2-1; D is possibly TRBD1 (6 bases). From the germline J gene comes the end of the CDR3, since the read stops 3 residues before it. V gave up 2 bases and J gave up 4 bases, with 10 bases separating them. Germline CDR1 is SGHNT and CDR2 is YYREEE (reference sequence). The CDR3 loop spans 14 amino acids.

There are a few counts of this clone. The observed sequence ends 3 residues before the CDR3 terminus, with the missing tail filled in from the germline J gene. The chain uses TRBV6-1 and TRBJ1-5; tentatively, D is TRBD1 (6 bases). Trimming left V 1 base short and J 4 bases short, with 17 bases between. This CDR3 is 17 amino acids long. Germline V gene lookup returns CDR1 MNHNS and CDR2 SASEGT. CDR3 DNA, as far as it was read: TGTGCCAGCAGTGAAGAAGTCTCTAGGGGGTTTAATCAGCCC. This sequence encodes CASSEEVSRGFNQP. The CDR3 in full is CASSEEVSRGFNQPQHF.

Remarks on this clone: The read stops 3 residues short of the end of the CDR3; the missing end is completed from the germline J gene. The J gene is TRBJ2-5, the V gene TRBV18; 9 bases agree with TRBD1. Germline-derived CDR1 and CDR2 are KGHSH and LQKENI. CDR3 size: 14 residues. The ends lost 0 bases at V and 4 bases at J; junction bases unmatched: 0. The CDR3 here is CASSPPGQGETQYF. CDR3 DNA, as far as it was read: TGTGCCAGCTCACCACCGGGACAGGGAGAGACC.

This clone occurred many times. The CDR3 end falls 3 residues outside the read, so it is completed with the germline J gene. The chain is built from TRBV5-6 and TRBJ2-2; 9 bases line up with TRBD2. Trimming took 5 bases from V and 2 from J; bases not matched to a gene: 4. Germline CDR1 and CDR2: SGHDT and YYEEEE. The CDR3 is 15 residues long. CDR3 DNA (partial): TGTGCCAGCAGTCAGCGGGGGGTAAACACCGGGGAG. It specifies CASSQRGVNTGE. The full CDR3 sequence reads CASSQRGVNTGELFF.

Concerning this clone itself: The sequenced fragment ends 3 residues before the CDR3 boundary, so the rest is inferred from the germline J gene. The chain carries TRBV5-5 and TRBJ2-7, with a possible D match to TRBD1 (5 bases). The CDR3 has 13 residues. Germline V CDR1 and CDR2: SGHKS, YYEKEE (reference sequence). V dropped 2 bases and J dropped 3 bases, with 9 bases sitting between them. The sequenced part of the CDR3 DNA is TGTGCCAGCAGCTTCGTGCAGGGCTACGAG. Its translation: CASSFVQGYE. The whole CDR3 protein is CASSFVQGYEQYF.

This clone was seen many times. Read coverage stops 3 residues before the CDR3 terminus; the germline J gene supplies the remainder. The chain has TRBV7-3 and TRBJ2-2; 8 nucleotides agree with TRBD1. V dropped 4 bases and J dropped 2; count of bases not matched to a gene: 3. From germline, CDR1 is SGHTA and CDR2 FQGTGA. The CDR3 spans 15 residues. CDR3 region: CASSSGQGNTGELFF. Incomplete CDR3 DNA: TGTGCCAGCAGCTCCGGACAGGGAAACACCGGGGAG.

This clone was seen repeatedly, ten times or more. The read ends 3 residues early relative to the CDR3; the germline J gene fills the gap. This chain joins TRBV18 and TRBJ2-1; TRBD2 aligns across 9 bases. The CDR3 runs 15 residues. V was pared by 2 bases and J by 7 bases, with 6 bases of the junction left unmatched. Germline CDR1 KGHSH, CDR2 LQKENI. Incomplete CDR3 DNA: TGTGCCAGCTCACCAGGCGGGAGGGCACGGAATGAG. Translating gives CASSPGGRARNE. The full CDR3 protein reads CASSPGGRARNEQFF.

This clone was seen a handful of times. The read ends 3 residues shy of where the CDR3 ends; the end is completed using the germline J gene. The chain uses TRBV19 and TRBJ1-2; possibly TRBD1 for D (5 bases). CDR1 and CDR2 (germline): LNHDA, SQIVND (reference sequence). The V and J ends lost 3 bases and 6 bases respectively, with 8 bases between them. The CDR3 spans 12 residues. The CDR3 bases that were read are TGTGCCAGTAGTATGTCGGGGGATGGC. Encoded protein: CASSMSGDG. In full, the CDR3 reads CASSMSGDGYTF.

This clone has just a few counts. One end of the junction does not line up with germline, which may come from a read error. The read ends 3 residues shy of where the CDR3 ends; the end is completed using the germline J gene. The J gene is TRBJ1-1, the V gene TRBV7-7; possibly TRBD1 for D (6 bases). The CDR3 has 13 amino acids. In germline, CDR1 is SSHAT, CDR2 FNYEAQ (reference sequence). The sequenced CDR3 bases are TGTGCTAGCAGCGCCAGGGGGAACACTGAA. Translated, it gives CASSARGNTE. The complete CDR3 sequence is CASSARGNTEAFF.

This clone was counted at least ten times. From the germline J gene comes the end of the CDR3, since the read stops 3 residues before it. The genes are TRBV18 and TRBJ2-2; 7 bases are shared with TRBD1. The germline V gene encodes CDR1 KGHSH and CDR2 LQKENI. The CDR3 has 16 amino acids. V lost 1 base to trimming and J lost 4 bases; unmatched junction nucleotides: 6. The covered CDR3 bases are TGTGCCAGCTCACCACTCTCCGGGACAGTCACCGGGGAG. Translated: CASSPLSGTVTGE. Given in full, the CDR3 is CASSPLSGTVTGELFF.

The table lists this clone with many counts. The sequenced fragment ends 3 residues before the CDR3 boundary, so the rest is inferred from the germline J gene. The genes are TRBV7-3 and TRBJ2-1, with TRBD2 matching 9 bases. This CDR3 has 14 amino acids. V shed 5 bases and J 9 bases; nucleotides not matched to a gene: 8. CDR1 SGHTA and CDR2 FQGTGA come from the germline V gene. The CDR3 bases that were read are TGTGCCAGCAGCCGTAGCGGGAGCGGGGGTGAG. This sequence encodes CASSRSGSGGE. The entire CDR3 is CASSRSGSGGEQFF.

With regard to this clone: The CDR3 goes on 3 residues after the read ends, and that part is filled in from the germline J gene. This chain links TRBV7-9 with TRBJ1-4; 7 nucleotides agree with TRBD1. The CDR3 contains 15 residues. The V and J ends lost 4 bases and 8 bases, in that order; junction bases with no gene match: 10. Germline V gene lookup returns CDR1 SEHNR and CDR2 FQNEAQ (reference sequence). The CDR3: CASSSQGRIGEKLFF. CDR3 DNA, as far as it was read: TGTGCCAGCAGCTCACAGGGGCGGATAGGCGAAAAA.

Many counts were recorded for this clone. The read ends 3 residues shy of where the CDR3 ends; the end is completed using the germline J gene. The J gene is TRBJ2-1, the V gene TRBV7-9; D is unclear. Germline CDR1 SEHNR, CDR2 FQNEAQ (reference sequence). V was pared by 3 bases and J by 3 bases, with 6 bases between. The CDR3 length is 13 residues. The covered CDR3 bases are TGTGCCAGCAGCTTCTCAGGCTACAATGAG. Its protein is CASSFSGYNE. The entire CDR3 reads CASSFSGYNEQFF.

This clone was seen repeatedly, ten times or more. The sequenced fragment ends 3 residues before the CDR3 boundary, so the rest is inferred from the germline J gene. The gene calls are TRBV6-4 and TRBJ1-5; D gene uncertain. This CDR3 region has 14 residues. The ends were cut back, 2 bases at V and 4 bases at J, with 9 bases in the middle. CDR1 MRHNA and CDR2 SNTAGT come from the germline V gene. CDR3 bases read: TGTGCCAGCAGTGACGGGCCGGCGAATCAGCCC. Protein: CASSDGPANQP. The whole CDR3 region reads CASSDGPANQPQHF.

This clone has just a few counts. The read ends 3 residues early relative to the CDR3; the germline J gene fills the gap. This chain connects TRBV7-9 to TRBJ1-1, with D possibly matching TRBD1 (5 bases). The CDR3 consists of 15 residues. The V gene's germline CDR1 is SEHNR and CDR2 FQNEAQ (reference sequence). CDR3: CASSLSLAGENIAFF. The DNA read from the CDR3 is TGTGCCAGCAGCTTAAGCCTAGCGGGGGAAAACATT.